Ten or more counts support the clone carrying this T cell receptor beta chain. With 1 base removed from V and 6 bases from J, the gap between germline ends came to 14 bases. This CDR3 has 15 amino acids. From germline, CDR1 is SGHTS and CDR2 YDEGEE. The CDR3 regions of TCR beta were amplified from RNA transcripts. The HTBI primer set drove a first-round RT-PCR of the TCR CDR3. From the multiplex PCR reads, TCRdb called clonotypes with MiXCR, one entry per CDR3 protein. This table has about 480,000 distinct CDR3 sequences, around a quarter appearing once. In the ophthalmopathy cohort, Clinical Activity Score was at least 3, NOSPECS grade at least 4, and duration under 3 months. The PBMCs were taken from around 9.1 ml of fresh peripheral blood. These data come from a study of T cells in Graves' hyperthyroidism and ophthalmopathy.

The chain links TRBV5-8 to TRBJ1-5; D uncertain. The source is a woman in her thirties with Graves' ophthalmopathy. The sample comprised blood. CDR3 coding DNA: TGTGCCAGCAGCTTGTCGTTCAGAGGGCTTCAGCCCCAGCATTTT. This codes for CASSLSFRGLQPQHF.